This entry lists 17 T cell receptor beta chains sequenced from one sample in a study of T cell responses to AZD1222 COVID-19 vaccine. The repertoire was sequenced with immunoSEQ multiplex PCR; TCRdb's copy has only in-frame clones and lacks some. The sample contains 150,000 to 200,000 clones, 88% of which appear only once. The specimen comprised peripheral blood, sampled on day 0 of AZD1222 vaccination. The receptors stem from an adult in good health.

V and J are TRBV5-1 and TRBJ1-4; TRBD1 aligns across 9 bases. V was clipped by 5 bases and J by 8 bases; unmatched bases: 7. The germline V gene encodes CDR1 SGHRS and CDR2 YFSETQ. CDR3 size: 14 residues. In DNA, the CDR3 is TGCGCCAGCAGGAGGGAACAGGGGGCGGAAAAACTGTTTTTT. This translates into CASRREQGAEKLFF.

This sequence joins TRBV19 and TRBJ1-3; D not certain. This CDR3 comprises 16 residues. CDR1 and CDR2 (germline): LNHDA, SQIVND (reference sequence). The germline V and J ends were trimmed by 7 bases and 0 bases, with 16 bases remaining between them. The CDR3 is CASTPPTGSSGNTIYF. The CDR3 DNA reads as TGTGCCAGTACCCCTCCTACGGGCTCCTCTGGAAACACCATATATTTT.

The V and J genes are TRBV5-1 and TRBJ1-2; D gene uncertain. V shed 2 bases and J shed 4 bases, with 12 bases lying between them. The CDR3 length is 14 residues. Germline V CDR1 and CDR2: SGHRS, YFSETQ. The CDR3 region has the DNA TGCGCCAGCAGCTTAGCTCCGGAAATCTATGGCTACACCTTC. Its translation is CASSLAPEIYGYTF.

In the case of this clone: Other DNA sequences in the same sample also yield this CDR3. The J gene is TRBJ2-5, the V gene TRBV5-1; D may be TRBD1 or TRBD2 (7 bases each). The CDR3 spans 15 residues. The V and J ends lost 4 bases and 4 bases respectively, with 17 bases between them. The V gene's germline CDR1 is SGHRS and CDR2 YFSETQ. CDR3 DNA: TGCGCCAGCAGCGAGTGGCAGGGGGGGGGAGAGACCCAGTACTTC. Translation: CASSEWQGGGETQYF.

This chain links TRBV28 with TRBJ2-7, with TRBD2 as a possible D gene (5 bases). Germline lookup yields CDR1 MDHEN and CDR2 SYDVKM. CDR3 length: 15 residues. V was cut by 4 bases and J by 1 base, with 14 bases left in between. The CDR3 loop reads CASSYPRVASYEQYF. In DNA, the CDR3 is TGTGCCAGCAGTTACCCCCGTGTAGCGTCCTACGAGCAGTACTTC.

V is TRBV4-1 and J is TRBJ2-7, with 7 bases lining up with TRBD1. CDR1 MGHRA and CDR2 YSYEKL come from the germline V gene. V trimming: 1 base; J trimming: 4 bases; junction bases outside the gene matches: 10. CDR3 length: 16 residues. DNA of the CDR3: TGCGCCAGCAGCCAAGTTATGACAGGGCCCTTTTACGAGCAGTACTTC. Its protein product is CASSQVMTGPFYEQYF.

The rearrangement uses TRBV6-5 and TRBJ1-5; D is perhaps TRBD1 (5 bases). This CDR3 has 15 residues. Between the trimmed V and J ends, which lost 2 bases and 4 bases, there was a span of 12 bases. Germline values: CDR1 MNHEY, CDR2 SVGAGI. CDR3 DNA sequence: TGTGCCAGCAGTTACGTGGGGGTTGGGAATCAGCCCCAGCATTTT. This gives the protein CASSYVGVGNQPQHF.

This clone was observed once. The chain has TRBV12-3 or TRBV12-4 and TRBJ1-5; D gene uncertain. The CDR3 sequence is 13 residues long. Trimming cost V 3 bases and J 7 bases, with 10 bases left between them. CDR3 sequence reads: CASSFSVGQPQHF. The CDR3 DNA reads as TGTGCCAGCAGTTTTTCGGTCGGGCAGCCCCAGCATTTT.

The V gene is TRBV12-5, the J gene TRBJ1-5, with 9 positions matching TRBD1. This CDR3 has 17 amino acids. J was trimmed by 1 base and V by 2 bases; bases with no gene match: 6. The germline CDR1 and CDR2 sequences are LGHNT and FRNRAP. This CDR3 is CASGLPTGTGSNQPQHF. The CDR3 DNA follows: TGTGCTAGTGGTTTGCCAACCGGGACAGGGAGCAATCAGCCCCAGCATTTT.

CDR3: CASSLVRGISHEQYF. Here the CDR3 DNA reads TGTGCCAGCAGCTTGGTCAGGGGGATATCCCACGAGCAGTACTTC. The chain links TRBV5-6 to TRBJ2-7, with 7 nucleotides matching TRBD1. With 0 bases clipped from V and 5 bases from J, the junction kept 8 bases outside the gene matches. CDR3 size: 15 residues. The germline V gene has CDR1 SGHDT and CDR2 YYEEEE.

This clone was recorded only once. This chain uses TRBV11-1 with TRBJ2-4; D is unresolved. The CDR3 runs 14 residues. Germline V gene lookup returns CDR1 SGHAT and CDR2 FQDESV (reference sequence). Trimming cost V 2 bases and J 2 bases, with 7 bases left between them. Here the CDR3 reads CASSLQVSKNIQYF. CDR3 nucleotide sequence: TGTGCCAGCAGCTTACAGGTTTCCAAAAACATTCAGTACTTC.

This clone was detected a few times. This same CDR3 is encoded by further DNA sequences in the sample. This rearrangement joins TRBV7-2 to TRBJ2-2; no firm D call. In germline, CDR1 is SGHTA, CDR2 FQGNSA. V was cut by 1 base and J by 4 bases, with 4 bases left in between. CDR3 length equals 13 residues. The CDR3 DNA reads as TGTGCCAGCAGCTTAGAAAGCACCGGGGAGCTGTTTTTT. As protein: CASSLESTGELFF.

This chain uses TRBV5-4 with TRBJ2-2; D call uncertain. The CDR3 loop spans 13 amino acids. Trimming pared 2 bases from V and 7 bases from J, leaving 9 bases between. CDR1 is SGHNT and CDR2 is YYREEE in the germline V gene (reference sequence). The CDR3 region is CASSFSPDGELFF. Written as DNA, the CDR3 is TGTGCCAGCAGCTTTTCCCCGGACGGGGAGCTGTTTTTT.

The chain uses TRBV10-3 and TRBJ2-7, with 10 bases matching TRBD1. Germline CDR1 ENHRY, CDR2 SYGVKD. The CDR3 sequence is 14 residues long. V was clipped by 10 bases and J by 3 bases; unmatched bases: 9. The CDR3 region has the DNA TGTGCCAGTGAGACAGGGGGCAAAGACTACGAGCAGTACTTC. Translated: CASETGGKDYEQYF.

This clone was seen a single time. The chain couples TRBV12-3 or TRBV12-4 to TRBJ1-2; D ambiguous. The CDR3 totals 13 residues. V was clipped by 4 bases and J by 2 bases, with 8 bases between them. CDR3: CASSSPANYGYTF. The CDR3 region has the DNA TGTGCCAGCAGTTCTCCGGCGAACTATGGCTACACCTTC.

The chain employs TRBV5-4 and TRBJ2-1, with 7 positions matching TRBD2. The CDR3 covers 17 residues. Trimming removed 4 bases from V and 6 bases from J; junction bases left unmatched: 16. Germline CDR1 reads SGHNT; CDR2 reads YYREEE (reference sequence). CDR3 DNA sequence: TGTGCCAGCAGCCAAAAAACGGGGGGAGGCTTGATCAATGAGCAGTTCTTC. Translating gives CASSQKTGGGLINEQFF.

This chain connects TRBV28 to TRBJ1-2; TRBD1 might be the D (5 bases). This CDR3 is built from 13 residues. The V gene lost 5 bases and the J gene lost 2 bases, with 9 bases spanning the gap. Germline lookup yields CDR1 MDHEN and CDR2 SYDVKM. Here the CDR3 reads CASSPGPNYGYTF. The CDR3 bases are TGTGCCAGCAGTCCGGGGCCAAACTATGGCTACACCTTC.